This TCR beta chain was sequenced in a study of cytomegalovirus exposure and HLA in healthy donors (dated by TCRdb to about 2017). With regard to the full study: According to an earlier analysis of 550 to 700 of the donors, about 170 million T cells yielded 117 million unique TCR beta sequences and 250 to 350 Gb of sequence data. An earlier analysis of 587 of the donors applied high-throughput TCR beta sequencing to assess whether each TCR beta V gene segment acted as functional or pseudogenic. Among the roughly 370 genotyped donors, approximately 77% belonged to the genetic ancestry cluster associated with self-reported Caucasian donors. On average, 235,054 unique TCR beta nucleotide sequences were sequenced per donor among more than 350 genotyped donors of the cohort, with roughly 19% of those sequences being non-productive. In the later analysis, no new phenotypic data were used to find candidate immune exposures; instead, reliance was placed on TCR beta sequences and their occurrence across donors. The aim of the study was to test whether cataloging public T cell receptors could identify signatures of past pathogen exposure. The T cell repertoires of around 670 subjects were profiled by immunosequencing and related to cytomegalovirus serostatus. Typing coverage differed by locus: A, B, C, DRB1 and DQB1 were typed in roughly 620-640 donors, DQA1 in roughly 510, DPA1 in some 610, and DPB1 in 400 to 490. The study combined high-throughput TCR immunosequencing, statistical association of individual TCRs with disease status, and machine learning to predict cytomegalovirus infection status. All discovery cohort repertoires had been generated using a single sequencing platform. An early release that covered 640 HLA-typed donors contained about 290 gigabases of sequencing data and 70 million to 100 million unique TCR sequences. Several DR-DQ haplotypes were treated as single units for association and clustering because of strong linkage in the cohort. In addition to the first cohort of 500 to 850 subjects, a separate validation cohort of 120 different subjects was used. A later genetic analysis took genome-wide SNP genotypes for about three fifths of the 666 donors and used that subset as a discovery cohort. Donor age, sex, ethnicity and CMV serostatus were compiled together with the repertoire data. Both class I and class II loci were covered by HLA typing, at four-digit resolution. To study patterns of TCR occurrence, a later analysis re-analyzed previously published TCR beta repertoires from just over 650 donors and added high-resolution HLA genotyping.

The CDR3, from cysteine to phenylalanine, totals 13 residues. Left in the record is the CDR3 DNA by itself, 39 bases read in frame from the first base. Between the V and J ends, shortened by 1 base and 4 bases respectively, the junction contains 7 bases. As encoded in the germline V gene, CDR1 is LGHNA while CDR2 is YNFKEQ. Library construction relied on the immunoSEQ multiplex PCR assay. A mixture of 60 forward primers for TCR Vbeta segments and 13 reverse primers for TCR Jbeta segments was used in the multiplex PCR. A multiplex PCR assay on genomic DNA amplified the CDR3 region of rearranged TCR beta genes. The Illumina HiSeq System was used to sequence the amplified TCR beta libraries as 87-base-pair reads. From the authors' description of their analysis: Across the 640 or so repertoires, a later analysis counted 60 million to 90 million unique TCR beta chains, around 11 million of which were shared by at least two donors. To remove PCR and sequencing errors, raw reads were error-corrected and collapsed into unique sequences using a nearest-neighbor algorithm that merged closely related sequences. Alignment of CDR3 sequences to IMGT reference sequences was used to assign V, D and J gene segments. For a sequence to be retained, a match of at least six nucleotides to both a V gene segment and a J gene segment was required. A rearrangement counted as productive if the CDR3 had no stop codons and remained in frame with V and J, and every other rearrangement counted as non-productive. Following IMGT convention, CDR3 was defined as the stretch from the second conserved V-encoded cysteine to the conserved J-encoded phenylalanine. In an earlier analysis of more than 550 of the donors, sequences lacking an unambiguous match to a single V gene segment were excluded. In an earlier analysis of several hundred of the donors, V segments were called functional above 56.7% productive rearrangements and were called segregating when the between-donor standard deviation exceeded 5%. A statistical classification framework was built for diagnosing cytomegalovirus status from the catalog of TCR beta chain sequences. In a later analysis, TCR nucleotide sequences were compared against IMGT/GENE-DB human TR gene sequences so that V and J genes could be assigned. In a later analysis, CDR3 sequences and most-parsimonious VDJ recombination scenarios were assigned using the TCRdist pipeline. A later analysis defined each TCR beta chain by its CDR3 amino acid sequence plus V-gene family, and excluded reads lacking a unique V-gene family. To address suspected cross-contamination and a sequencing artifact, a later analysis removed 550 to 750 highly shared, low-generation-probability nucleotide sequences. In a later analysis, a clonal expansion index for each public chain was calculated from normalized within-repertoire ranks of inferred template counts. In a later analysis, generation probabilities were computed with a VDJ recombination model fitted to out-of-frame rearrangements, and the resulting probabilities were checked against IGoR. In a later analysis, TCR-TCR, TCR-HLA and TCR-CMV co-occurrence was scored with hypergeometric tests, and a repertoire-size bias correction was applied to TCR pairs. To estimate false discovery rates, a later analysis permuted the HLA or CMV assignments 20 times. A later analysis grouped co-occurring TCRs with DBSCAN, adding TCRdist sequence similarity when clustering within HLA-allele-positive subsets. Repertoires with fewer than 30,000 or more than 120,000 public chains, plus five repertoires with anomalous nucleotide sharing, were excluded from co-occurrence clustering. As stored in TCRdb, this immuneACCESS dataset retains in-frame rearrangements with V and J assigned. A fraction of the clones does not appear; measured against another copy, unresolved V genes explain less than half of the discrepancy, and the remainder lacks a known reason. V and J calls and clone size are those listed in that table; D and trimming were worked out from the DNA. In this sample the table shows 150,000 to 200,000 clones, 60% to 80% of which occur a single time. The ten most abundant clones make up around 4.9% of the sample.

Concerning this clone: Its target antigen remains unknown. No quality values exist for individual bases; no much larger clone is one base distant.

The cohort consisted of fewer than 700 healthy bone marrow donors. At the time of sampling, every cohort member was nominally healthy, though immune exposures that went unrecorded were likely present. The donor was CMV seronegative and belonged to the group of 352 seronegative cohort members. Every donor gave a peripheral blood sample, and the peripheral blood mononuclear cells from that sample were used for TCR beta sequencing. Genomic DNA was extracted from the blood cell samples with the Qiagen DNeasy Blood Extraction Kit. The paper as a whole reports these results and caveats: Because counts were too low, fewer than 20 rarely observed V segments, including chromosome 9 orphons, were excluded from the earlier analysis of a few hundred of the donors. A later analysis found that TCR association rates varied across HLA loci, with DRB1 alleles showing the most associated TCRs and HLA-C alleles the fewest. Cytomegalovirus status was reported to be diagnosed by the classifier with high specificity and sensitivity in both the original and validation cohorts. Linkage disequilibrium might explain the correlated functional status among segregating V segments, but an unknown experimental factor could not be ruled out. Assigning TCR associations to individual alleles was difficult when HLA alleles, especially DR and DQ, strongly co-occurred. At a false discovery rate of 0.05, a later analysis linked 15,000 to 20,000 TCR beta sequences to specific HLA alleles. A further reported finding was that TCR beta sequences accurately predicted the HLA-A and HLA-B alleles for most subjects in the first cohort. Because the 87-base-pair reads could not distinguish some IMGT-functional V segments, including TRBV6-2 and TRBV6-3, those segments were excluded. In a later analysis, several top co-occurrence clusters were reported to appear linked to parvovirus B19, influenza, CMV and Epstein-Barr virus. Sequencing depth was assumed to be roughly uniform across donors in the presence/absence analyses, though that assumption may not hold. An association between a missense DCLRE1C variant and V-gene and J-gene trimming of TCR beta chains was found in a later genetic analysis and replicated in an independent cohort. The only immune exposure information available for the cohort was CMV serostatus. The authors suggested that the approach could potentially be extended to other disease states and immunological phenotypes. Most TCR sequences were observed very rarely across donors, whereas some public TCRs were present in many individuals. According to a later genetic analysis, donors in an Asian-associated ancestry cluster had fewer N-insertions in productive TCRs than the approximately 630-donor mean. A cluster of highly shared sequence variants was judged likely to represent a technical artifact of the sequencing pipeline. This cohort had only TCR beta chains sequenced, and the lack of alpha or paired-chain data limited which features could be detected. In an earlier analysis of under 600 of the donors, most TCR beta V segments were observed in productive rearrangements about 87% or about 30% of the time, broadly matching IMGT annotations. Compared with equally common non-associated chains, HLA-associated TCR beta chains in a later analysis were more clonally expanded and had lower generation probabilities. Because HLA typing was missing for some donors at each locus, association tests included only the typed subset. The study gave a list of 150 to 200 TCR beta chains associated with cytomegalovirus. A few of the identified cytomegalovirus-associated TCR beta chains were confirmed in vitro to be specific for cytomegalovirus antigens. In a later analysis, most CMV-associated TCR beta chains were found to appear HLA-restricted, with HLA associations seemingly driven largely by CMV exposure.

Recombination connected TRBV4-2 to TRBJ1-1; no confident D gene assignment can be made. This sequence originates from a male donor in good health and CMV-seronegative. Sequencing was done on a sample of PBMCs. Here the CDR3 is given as CASSQGRGTEAFF. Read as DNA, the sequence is TGTGCCAGCAGCCAAGGCCGGGGCACTGAAGCTTTCTTT.